These T cell receptor beta chains were read from a single sample in a study of blood T cell repertoires in COVID-19. The assay was immunoSEQ multiplex PCR, and TCRdb's table has in-frame clones only and misses some. The sample contains 150,000 or so clones, about 80% of which appear only once. The specimen was peripheral blood. The receptors were sampled from a woman aged 55 to 70 with acute or convalescent COVID-19. CDR3s include the opening cysteine and the closing phenylalanine or tryptophan. Fields, in order: J gene, V gene, D gene, clone size, CDR3 protein, CDR3 DNA. The D gene is left open where the match is weak. For some rows the clone size is stated as once, few or many, or as a class when expanded; others skip it.

TRBJ1-1 | TRBV7-9 | TRBD1 | NA | CASSLSPGQGANTEAFF | TGTGCCAGCAGCCTTTCTCCGGGACAGGGGGCGAACACTGAAGCTTTCTTT
TRBJ2-5 | TRBV18 | TRBD2 | NA | CASSPLPAGVGKTQYF | TGTGCCAGCTCACCACTTCCAGCGGGAGTAGGCAAGACCCAGTACTTC
TRBJ2-5 | TRBV24-1 | NA | NA | CATSGGGAGEETQYF | TGTGCCACCAGTGGCGGGGGCGCGGGTGAAGAGACCCAGTACTTC
TRBJ2-6 | TRBV19 | TRBD1 | NA | CASSMPSPFRDRGFAGANVLTF | TGTGCCAGTAGTATGCCATCCCCTTTCCGGGACAGGGGGTTCGCCGGGGCCAACGTCCTGACTTTC
TRBJ2-1 | TRBV6-1 | TRBD1 | NA | CASSDSGTGIEQFF | TGTGCCAGCAGTGATTCCGGGACAGGCATTGAGCAGTTCTTC
TRBJ1-2 | TRBV12-5 | TRBD1 | once | CASGSGTGNAASYGYTF | TGTGCTAGTGGCTCCGGGACAGGGAACGCGGCTTCGTATGGCTACACCTTC
TRBJ1-1 | TRBV28 | NA | NA | CASGTFYTEAFF | TGTGCCAGTGGGACTTTTTACACTGAAGCTTTCTTT
TRBJ1-5 | TRBV7-2 | NA | NA | CASSLIPGNQPQHF | TGTGCCAGCAGCTTAATCCCAGGGAATCAGCCCCAGCATTTT
TRBJ2-5 | TRBV7-2 | NA | NA | CASSLGGSQETQYF | TGTGCCAGCAGCTTAGGAGGCAGTCAAGAGACCCAGTACTTC
TRBJ2-7 | TRBV11-3 | NA | once | CASSPEDSYYEQYF | TGTGCCAGCAGCCCCGAGGACTCATACTACGAGCAGTACTTC
TRBJ1-2 | TRBV6-4 | NA | NA | CASSEQGRGYTF | TGTGCCAGCAGCGAACAGGGTCGTGGCTACACCTTC
TRBJ2-1 | TRBV6-1 | TRBD2 | NA | CASSAVGYSGRAREQFF | TGTGCCAGCAGTGCCGTTGGGTACAGCGGGAGGGCCAGGGAGCAGTTCTTC
TRBJ1-5 | TRBV28 | NA | NA | CASRGGFVGNQPQHF | TGTGCCAGCAGAGGCGGGTTTGTCGGCAATCAGCCCCAGCATTTT
TRBJ2-7 | TRBV11-2 | TRBD2 | NA | CASALAGAYEQYF | TGTGCCAGCGCCCTAGCGGGGGCCTACGAGCAGTACTTC
TRBJ1-1 | TRBV3-1/TRBV3-2 | NA | NA | CASSPLTGLEAFF | TGTGCCAGCAGCCCCCTGACGGGACTCGAAGCTTTCTTT
TRBJ2-1 | TRBV5-4 | TRBD2 | NA | CASSPGLAGGDEQFF | TGTGCCAGCAGCCCGGGACTAGCGGGAGGAGATGAGCAGTTCTTC
TRBJ1-1 | TRBV6-2/TRBV6-3 | TRBD1 | few | CASSYQNRGEAFF | TGTGCCAGCAGTTACCAAAACAGGGGTGAAGCTTTCTTT
TRBJ1-1 | TRBV2 | NA | NA | CASRRTRVGNTEAFF | TGTGCCAGCAGGAGGACCAGGGTGGGGAACACTGAAGCTTTCTTT
TRBJ2-1 | TRBV19 | NA | NA | CASSRGGHSYNEQFF | TGTGCCAGTAGTAGGGGGGGCCACTCCTACAATGAGCAGTTCTTC
TRBJ2-7 | TRBV7-2 | TRBD2 | NA | CASSLAGAEAGGYEQYF | TGTGCCAGCAGCTTAGCGGGGGCGGAAGCGGGAGGTTACGAGCAGTACTTC
TRBJ1-6 | TRBV3-1/TRBV3-2 | NA | few | CASSPVYNSPLHF | TGTGCCAGCAGCCCTGTCTATAATTCACCCCTCCACTTT
TRBJ1-5 | TRBV21-1 | NA | NA | CASSKRPGGDQPQHF | TGTGCCAGCAGCAAAAGGCCCGGGGGTGATCAGCCCCAGCATTTT
TRBJ2-1 | TRBV7-8 | NA | NA | CASSPGYEQFF | TGTGCCAGCAGCCCTGGCTATGAGCAGTTCTTC
TRBJ2-1 | TRBV10-3 | NA | NA | CAISSYSGTYNEQFF | TGTGCCATCAGCAGCTATTCCGGGACCTACAATGAGCAGTTCTTC
TRBJ1-5 | TRBV30 | NA | NA | CAMAGVGNQPQHF | TGTGCTATGGCCGGGGTCGGCAATCAGCCCCAGCATTTT
TRBJ1-2 | TRBV5-6 | NA | NA | CASSLAAVYGYTF | TGTGCCAGCAGCTTGGCGGCGGTCTATGGCTACACCTTC
TRBJ1-5 | TRBV6-5 | TRBD1 | NA | CASSWGRGSNQPQHF | TGTGCCAGCAGTTGGGGCAGGGGGAGCAATCAGCCCCAGCATTTT
TRBJ1-1 | TRBV19 | NA | NA | CASSMQGNTEAFF | TGTGCCAGTAGTATGCAGGGGAACACTGAAGCTTTCTTT